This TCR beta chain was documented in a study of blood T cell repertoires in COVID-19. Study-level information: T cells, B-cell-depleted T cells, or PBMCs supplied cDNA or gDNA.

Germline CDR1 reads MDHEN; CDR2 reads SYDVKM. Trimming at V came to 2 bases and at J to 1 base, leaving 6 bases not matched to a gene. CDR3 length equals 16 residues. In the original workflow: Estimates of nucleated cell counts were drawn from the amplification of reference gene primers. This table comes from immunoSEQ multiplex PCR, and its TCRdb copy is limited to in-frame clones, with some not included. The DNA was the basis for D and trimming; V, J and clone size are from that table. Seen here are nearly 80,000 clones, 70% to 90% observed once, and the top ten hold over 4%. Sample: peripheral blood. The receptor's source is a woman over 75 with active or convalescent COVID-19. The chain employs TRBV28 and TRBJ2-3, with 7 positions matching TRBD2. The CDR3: CASSLERGRGTDTQYF. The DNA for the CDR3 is TGTGCCAGCAGTTTAGAGCGGGGACGGGGCACAGATACGCAGTATTTT.